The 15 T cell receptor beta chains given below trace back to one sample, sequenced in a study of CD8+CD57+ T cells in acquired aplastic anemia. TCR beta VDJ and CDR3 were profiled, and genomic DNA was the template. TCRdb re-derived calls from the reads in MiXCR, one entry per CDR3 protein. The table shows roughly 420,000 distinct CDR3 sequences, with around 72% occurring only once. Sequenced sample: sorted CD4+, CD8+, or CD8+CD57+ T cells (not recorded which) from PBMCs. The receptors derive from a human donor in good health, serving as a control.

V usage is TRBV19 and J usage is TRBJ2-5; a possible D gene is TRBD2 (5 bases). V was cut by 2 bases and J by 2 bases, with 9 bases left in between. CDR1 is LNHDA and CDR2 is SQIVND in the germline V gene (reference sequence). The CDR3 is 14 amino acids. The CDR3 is CASSIRGLQETQYF. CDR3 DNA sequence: TGTGCCAGTAGTATAAGAGGGCTTCAAGAGACCCAGTACTTC. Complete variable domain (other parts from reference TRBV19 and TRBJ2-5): DGGITQSPKYLFRKEGQNVTLSCEQNLNHDAMYWYRQDPGQGLRLIYYSQIVNDFQKGDIAEGYSVSREKKESFPLTVTSAQKNPTAFYLCASSIRGLQETQYFGPGTRLLVL.

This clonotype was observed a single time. The DNA of the CDR3 is TGTGCCAGCAGCGTCAACAGTCGCTACGAGCAGTACTTC. Protein product: CASSVNSRYEQYF. The chain couples TRBV9 to TRBJ2-7; D not certain. The V end was cut by 2 bases, the J end by 3 bases, with 9 bases between. This CDR3 comprises 13 residues. Germline V gene sequence: CDR1 SGDLS, CDR2 YYNGEE.

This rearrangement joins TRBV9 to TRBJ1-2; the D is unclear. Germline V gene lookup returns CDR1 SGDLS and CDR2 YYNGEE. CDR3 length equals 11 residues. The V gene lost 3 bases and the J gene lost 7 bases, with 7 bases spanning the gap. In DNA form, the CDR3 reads TGTGCCAGCAGCGCCGAGGGTGGCTACACCTTC. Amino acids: CASSAEGGYTF.

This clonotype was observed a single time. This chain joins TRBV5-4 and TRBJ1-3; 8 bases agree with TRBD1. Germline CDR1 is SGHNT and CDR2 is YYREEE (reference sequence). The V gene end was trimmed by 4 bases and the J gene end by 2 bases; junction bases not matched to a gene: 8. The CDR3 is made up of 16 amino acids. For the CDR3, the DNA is TGTGCCAGCAGCCCGGACAGGGAGGGGGCTGGAAACACCATATATTTT. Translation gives CASSPDREGAGNTIYF.

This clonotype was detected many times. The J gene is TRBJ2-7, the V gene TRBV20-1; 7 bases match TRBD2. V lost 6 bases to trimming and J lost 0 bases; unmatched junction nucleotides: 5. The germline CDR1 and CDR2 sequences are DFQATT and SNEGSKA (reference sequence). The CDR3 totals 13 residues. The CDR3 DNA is TGCAGTGCCTGGGGGGGGAGCTCCTACGAGCAGTACTTC. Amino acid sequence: CSAWGGSSYEQYF.

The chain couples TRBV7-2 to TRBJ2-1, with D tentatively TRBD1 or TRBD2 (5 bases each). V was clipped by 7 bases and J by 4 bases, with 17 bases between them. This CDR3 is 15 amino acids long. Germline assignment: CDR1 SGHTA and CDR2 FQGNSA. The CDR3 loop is CASTLSGSSYNEQFF. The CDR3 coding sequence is TGTGCCAGCACGCTCTCAGGGAGCTCATACAATGAGCAGTTCTTC.

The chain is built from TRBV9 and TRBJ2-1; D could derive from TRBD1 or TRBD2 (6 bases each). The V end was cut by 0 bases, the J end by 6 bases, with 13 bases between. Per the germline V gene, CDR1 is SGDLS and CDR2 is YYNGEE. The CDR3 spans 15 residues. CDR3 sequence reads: CASSVGGGGRNEQFF. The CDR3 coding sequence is TGTGCCAGCAGCGTAGGAGGAGGGGGTCGCAATGAGCAGTTCTTC.

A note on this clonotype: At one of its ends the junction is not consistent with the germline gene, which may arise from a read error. The CDR3 here is CASSHQLNSVDIF. As DNA, the CDR3 is TGTGCCAGCAGCCATCAGCTGAACAGTGTAGATATCTTT. V is TRBV14 and J is TRBJ1-1; D remains ambiguous. Per germline, CDR1 SGHDN and CDR2 FVKESK. The CDR3 is 13 residues long.

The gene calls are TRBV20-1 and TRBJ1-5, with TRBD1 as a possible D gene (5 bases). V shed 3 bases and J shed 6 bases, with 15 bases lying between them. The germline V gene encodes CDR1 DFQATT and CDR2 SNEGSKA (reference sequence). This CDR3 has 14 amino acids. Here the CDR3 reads CSASAGRAGQPQHF. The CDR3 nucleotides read TGCAGTGCTAGTGCTGGCAGGGCAGGTCAGCCCCAGCATTTT.

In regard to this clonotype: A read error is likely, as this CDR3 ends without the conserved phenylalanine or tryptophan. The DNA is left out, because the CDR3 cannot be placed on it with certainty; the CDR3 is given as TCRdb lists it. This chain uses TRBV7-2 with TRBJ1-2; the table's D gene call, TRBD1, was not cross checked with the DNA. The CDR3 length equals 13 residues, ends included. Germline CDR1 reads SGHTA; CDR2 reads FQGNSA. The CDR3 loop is CASSGERGQGAGG.

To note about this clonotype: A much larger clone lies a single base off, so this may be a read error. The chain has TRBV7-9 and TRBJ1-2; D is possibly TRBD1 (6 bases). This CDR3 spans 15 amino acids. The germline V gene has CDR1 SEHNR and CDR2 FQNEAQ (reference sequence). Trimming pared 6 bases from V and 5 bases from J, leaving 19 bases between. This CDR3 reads CASREGDTVGYGYTF. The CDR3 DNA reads TGTGCCAGCAGGGAAGGGGACACCGTTGGGTATGGCTACACCTTC.

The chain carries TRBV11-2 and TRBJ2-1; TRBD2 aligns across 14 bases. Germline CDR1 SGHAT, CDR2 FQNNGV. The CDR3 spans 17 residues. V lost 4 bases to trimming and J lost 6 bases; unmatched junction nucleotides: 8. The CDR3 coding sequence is TGTGCCAGCAGCTCGTATCCGGGACTAGCGGGGGCCAATGAGCAGTTCTTC. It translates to CASSSYPGLAGANEQFF.

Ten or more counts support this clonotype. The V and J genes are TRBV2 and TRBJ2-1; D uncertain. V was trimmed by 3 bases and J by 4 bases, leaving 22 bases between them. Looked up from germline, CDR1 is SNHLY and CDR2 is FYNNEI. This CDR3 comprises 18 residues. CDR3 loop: CASSDPGNEGPFYNEQFF. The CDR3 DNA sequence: TGTGCCAGCAGTGATCCAGGCAACGAAGGACCCTTTTACAATGAGCAGTTCTTC. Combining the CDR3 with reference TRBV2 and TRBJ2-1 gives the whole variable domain EPEVTQTPSHQVTQMGQEVILRCVPISNHLYFYWYRQILGQKVEFLVSFYNNEISEKSEIFDDQFSVERPDGSNFTLKIRSTKLEDSAMYFCASSDPGNEGPFYNEQFFGPGTRLTVL.

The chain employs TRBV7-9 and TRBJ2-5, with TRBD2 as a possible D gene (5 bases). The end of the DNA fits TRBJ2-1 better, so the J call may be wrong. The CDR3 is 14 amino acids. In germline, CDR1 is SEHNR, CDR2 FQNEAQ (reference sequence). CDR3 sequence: CASSLVPSMETQFF. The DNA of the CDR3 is TGTGCCAGCAGCTTAGTTCCTAGCATGGAGACCCAGTTCTTC.

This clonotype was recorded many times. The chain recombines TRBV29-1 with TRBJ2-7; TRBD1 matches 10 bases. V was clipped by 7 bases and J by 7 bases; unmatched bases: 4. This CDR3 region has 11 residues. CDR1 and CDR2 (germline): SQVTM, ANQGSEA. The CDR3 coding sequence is TGCAGCGGGGGACAGGGGCGGGAGCAGTACTTC. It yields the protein CSGGQGREQYF.